One and the same sample provided the 28 T cell receptor beta chains below, sequenced in a study of T cell repertoires in cytomegalovirus infection. Each CDR3 protein gets one entry after TCRdb re-called the reads with MiXCR. Seen here are 310,000 or so distinct CDR3 sequences, approximately 8.9% observed once, and the top ten hold about 2.3%. Material: PBMCs. Receptors originate from a human donor in good health (CMV status not recorded). Some clones in this sample may be carry-over from other donors' samples.

In its sample, this clonotype was seen a few times. The rearrangement links TRBV20-1 to TRBJ1-5; D possibly corresponds to TRBD1 (6 bases). Germline V gene lookup returns CDR1 DFQATT and CDR2 SNEGSKA (reference sequence). With 0 bases removed from V and 4 bases from J, the gap between germline ends came to 10 bases. The CDR3 is 14 amino acids. CDR3 DNA sequence: TGCAGTGCTAGAGATCGGGGGCGGAATCAGCCCCAGCATTTT. Amino acids: CSARDRGRNQPQHF.

The sample holds a few counts of this clonotype. The chain joins TRBV6-1 to TRBJ1-1; D remains unclear. Trimming took 5 bases from V and 0 from J, leaving 13 bases between them. The CDR3 is made up of 15 amino acids. The germline gives CDR1 MNHNS, CDR2 SASEGT. CDR3 protein: CASSSLGYLNTEAFF. The CDR3 DNA sequence: TGTGCCAGCAGTTCCCTCGGGTACTTGAACACTGAAGCTTTCTTT.

This clonotype was found many times. This chain connects TRBV10-3 to TRBJ2-5; the D is unclear. V lost 2 bases and J lost 6, with 10 bases in between. The germline gives CDR1 ENHRY, CDR2 SYGVKD. CDR3 length: 13 residues. CDR3 amino acids: CAISEGEKKTQYF. CDR3 DNA: TGTGCCATCAGTGAGGGGGAAAAGAAGACCCAGTACTTC.

This clonotype was found many times. This chain joins TRBV20-1 and TRBJ1-5, with 7 nucleotides matching TRBD1. From germline, CDR1 is DFQATT and CDR2 SNEGSKA (reference sequence). V trimming: 3 bases; J trimming: 2 bases; junction bases outside the gene matches: 4. The CDR3 has 14 amino acids. In DNA form, the CDR3 reads TGCAGTGCTAGCAGGGGGATTCGCAATCAGCCCCAGCATTTT. This encodes CSASRGIRNQPQHF.

This clonotype was recorded a few times. The chain uses TRBV18 and TRBJ1-4, with unresolved D. The CDR3 totals 14 residues. V was trimmed by 3 bases and J by 8 bases, leaving 13 bases between them. CDR1 and CDR2 from the germline V gene are KGHSH and LQKENI. CDR3 protein: CASSPDGNREKLFF. Here the CDR3 DNA reads TGTGCCAGCTCACCGGACGGCAACCGGGAAAAACTGTTTTTT. Complete variable domain (other parts from reference TRBV18 and TRBJ1-4): NAGVMQNPRHLVRRRGQEARLRCSPMKGHSHVYWYRQLPEEGLKFMVYLQKENIIDESGMPKERFSAEFPKEGPSILRIQQVVRGDSAAYFCASSPDGNREKLFFGSGTQLSVL.

This clonotype showed up many times. The chain uses TRBV12-3 or TRBV12-4 and TRBJ2-7; 7 nucleotides match TRBD2. The length of the CDR3 is 14 residues. The V segment lost 4 bases and the J segment 4 bases; nucleotides outside the gene matches: 7. CDR3 sequence reads: CASSSSAGDYEQYF. CDR3 nucleotide sequence: TGTGCCAGCAGTTCTTCCGCGGGGGATTACGAGCAGTACTTC.

This clonotype was picked up many times. CDR3 DNA: TGTGCCAGCAGTTCTCCGCGGGGGGGCACAGATACGCAGTATTTT. This encodes CASSSPRGGTDTQYF. V is TRBV6-5 and J is TRBJ2-3, with TRBD2 matching over 8 bases. The germline V gene has CDR1 MNHEY and CDR2 SVGAGI. The CDR3 contains 15 residues. J lost 1 base, V lost 4 bases, and 4 bases had no gene match.

The chain employs TRBV29-1 and TRBJ2-5; 8 bases are a match to TRBD1. V shed 7 bases, J shed 4 bases, and the junction held 11 bases outside the gene matches. This CDR3 contains 14 residues. CDR1 SQVTM and CDR2 ANQGSEA come from the germline V gene. In nucleotides, the CDR3 is TGCAGCGGGACAGGGTTCGCCTCACGAGAGACCCAGTACTTC. It specifies CSGTGFASRETQYF.

The sample holds many counts of this clonotype. The chain carries TRBV12-3 or TRBV12-4 and TRBJ2-3; 12 bases are shared with TRBD2. With 3 bases clipped from V and 5 bases from J, the junction kept 3 bases outside the gene matches. This CDR3 is 15 amino acids long. CDR3 amino acids: CASSFTSGGLDTQYF. The CDR3, as DNA: TGTGCCAGCAGTTTTACTAGCGGGGGGTTAGATACGCAGTATTTT.

This clonotype has just one count. This sequence joins TRBV20-1 and TRBJ1-6; no clear D. Germline V gives CDR1 DFQATT, CDR2 SNEGSKA (reference sequence). The germline V and J ends were trimmed by 1 base and 7 bases, with 17 bases remaining between them. The length of the CDR3 is 16 residues. The CDR3 sequence: CSARVVRAPGNSPLHF. The CDR3 bases are TGCAGTGCTAGAGTCGTCCGGGCCCCTGGGAATTCACCCCTCCACTTT.

This clonotype has a count of ten or more. The chain combines TRBV20-1 with TRBJ1-2; TRBD1 matches at 7 bases. The CDR3 spans 13 residues. V dropped 1 base and J dropped 2; count of bases not matched to a gene: 1. Germline CDR1 DFQATT, CDR2 SNEGSKA (reference sequence). The CDR3 loop is CSARGDRNYGYTF. In DNA, the CDR3 is TGCAGTGCTAGAGGGGACAGAAACTATGGCTACACCTTC.

This CDR3 reads CASLLWDTGELFF. The CDR3 DNA reads as TGTGCCAGCTTACTCTGGGACACCGGGGAGCTGTTTTTT. The chain recombines TRBV19 with TRBJ2-2; D gene unclear. The CDR3 consists of 13 residues. Per germline, CDR1 LNHDA and CDR2 SQIVND (reference sequence). V gave up 9 bases and J gave up 3 bases, with 11 bases separating them. Together with reference TRBV19 and TRBJ2-2, the CDR3 gives the full variable domain: DGGITQSPKYLFRKEGQNVTLSCEQNLNHDAMYWYRQDPGQGLRLIYYSQIVNDFQKGDIAEGYSVSREKKESFPLTVTSAQKNPTAFYLCASLLWDTGELFFGEGSRLTVL.

This clonotype was recorded at least ten times. The chain uses TRBV28 and TRBJ1-1; the match to TRBD1 covers 10 bases. There are 15 residues in the CDR3. Trimming cost V 4 bases and J 7 bases; bases outside gene matches: 9. Per the germline V gene, CDR1 is MDHEN and CDR2 is SYDVKM. CDR3 sequence (DNA): TGTGCCAGCAGTTCGCCGGGACAGGGGATAATTGAAGCTTTCTTT. It translates to CASSSPGQGIIEAFF.

This clonotype was seen more than once but under ten times. The rearrangement links TRBV20-1 to TRBJ1-2; D remains ambiguous. This CDR3 region has 8 residues. The V gene lost 4 bases and the J gene lost 14 bases, with 8 bases spanning the gap. CDR1 and CDR2 (germline): DFQATT, SNEGSKA (reference sequence). The CDR3: CSANGPTF. The DNA of the CDR3 is TGCAGTGCTAATGGTCCAACCTTC.

In DNA form, the CDR3 reads TGTGCCAGCAACCCGCCGGACAGGGCTGGACTGTTTTTT. Translating it yields CASNPPDRAGLFF. This chain joins TRBV28 and TRBJ1-4; TRBD1 agrees at 8 bases. V dropped 7 bases and J dropped 13; count of bases not matched to a gene: 11. The length of the CDR3 is 13 residues. Germline V gives CDR1 MDHEN, CDR2 SYDVKM. Full variable domain (outside the CDR3, taken from reference TRBV28 and TRBJ1-4): DVKVTQSSRYLVKRTGEKVFLECVQDMDHENMFWYRQDPGLGLRLIYFSYDVKMKEKGDIPEGYSVSREKKERFSLILESASTNQTSMYLCASNPPDRAGLFFGSGTQLSVL.

The chain uses TRBV20-1 and TRBJ1-5, with TRBD1 identical over 9 bases. V lost 0 bases to trimming and J lost 6 bases; unmatched junction nucleotides: 9. Per the germline V gene, CDR1 is DFQATT and CDR2 is SNEGSKA (reference sequence). This CDR3 has 16 residues. The CDR3 loop reads CSARDRDRDPGQPQHF. CDR3 bases: TGCAGTGCTAGAGATCGGGACAGGGACCCTGGTCAGCCCCAGCATTTT.

This clonotype was counted a few times. J is TRBJ1-5 and V is TRBV3-1, with D hard to call. Germline values: CDR1 LGHDT, CDR2 YNNKEL (reference sequence). The ends were cut back, 0 bases at V and 6 bases at J, with 6 bases in the middle. The CDR3 contains 13 residues. The CDR3 is CASSQDLSQPQHF. In DNA, the CDR3 is TGTGCCAGCAGCCAAGATCTTAGTCAGCCCCAGCATTTT.

There are many counts of this clonotype. V and J are TRBV20-1 and TRBJ1-2, with D hard to call. Germline CDR1 and CDR2: DFQATT and SNEGSKA (reference sequence). This CDR3 has 11 residues. Trimming stripped 8 bases from V and 4 bases from J, with 11 bases between. The CDR3 reads CSFTDVYGYTF. The CDR3 DNA reads TGCAGTTTTACAGATGTCTATGGCTACACCTTC.

This clonotype came up many times. The J gene is TRBJ2-3, the V gene TRBV14, with 10 bases that match TRBD2. V lost 6 bases and J lost 2; bases outside the gene matches: 5. CDR3 length: 15 residues. Germline V gene lookup returns CDR1 SGHDN and CDR2 FVKESK. The CDR3 loop is CASSQRGGLTDTQYF. DNA for the CDR3: TGTGCCAGCAGTCAGCGGGGGGGCCTCACAGATACGCAGTATTTT.

This clonotype came up many times. The chain employs TRBV28 and TRBJ1-2; weak D call: TRBD1 (5 bases). This CDR3 has 16 residues. Per germline, CDR1 MDHEN and CDR2 SYDVKM. V lost 5 bases and J lost 1, with 17 bases in between. The CDR3 reads CASSGTSRDGNYGYTF. The DNA for the CDR3 is TGTGCCAGCAGTGGAACTAGTCGGGACGGTAACTATGGCTACACCTTC.

This clonotype was recorded many times. V usage is TRBV6-1 and J usage is TRBJ2-7; perhaps D is TRBD1 or TRBD2 (5 bases each). The V gene lost 4 bases and the J gene lost 2 bases, with 15 bases spanning the gap. The CDR3 sequence is 15 residues long. The germline gives CDR1 MNHNS, CDR2 SASEGT. The CDR3 bases are TGTGCCAGCAGTGGTCTCCGGGACGGAGCCTACGAGCAGTACGTC. It translates to CASSGLRDGAYEQYV.

The chain has TRBV5-1 and TRBJ2-3; D ambiguous. The CDR3 is 12 residues long. CDR1 and CDR2 from the germline V gene are SGHRS and YFSETQ. Between the trimmed V and J ends, which lost 5 bases and 6 bases, there was a span of 10 bases. The CDR3 DNA follows: TGCGCCAGCAGTTACAATGCGGATACGCAGTATTTT. It encodes CASSYNADTQYF.

This clonotype has ten or more counts. V usage is TRBV20-1 and J usage is TRBJ2-7; D may be TRBD2 (5 bases). The CDR3 has 12 amino acids. V lost 6 bases, J lost 3 bases, and 12 bases lay in between. Per germline, CDR1 DFQATT and CDR2 SNEGSKA (reference sequence). Here the CDR3 reads CSARTGNYEQYV. CDR3 DNA: TGCAGTGCACGAACGGGGAACTACGAGCAGTACGTC.

This rearrangement joins TRBV29-1 to TRBJ2-5, with TRBD1 matching 9 bases. The length of the CDR3 is 15 residues. V dropped 3 bases and J dropped 0; count of bases not matched to a gene: 5. Germline CDR1 is SQVTM and CDR2 is ANQGSEA. The DNA for the CDR3 is TGCAGCGTTGATCGCGGGACAGGGAACCAAGAGACCCAGTACTTC. It yields the protein CSVDRGTGNQETQYF.

This clonotype was found many times. The rearrangement uses TRBV5-1 and TRBJ1-5; 8 bases align to TRBD1. The V gene's germline CDR1 is SGHRS and CDR2 YFSETQ. The CDR3 contains 15 residues. V shed 4 bases and J 3 bases; nucleotides not matched to a gene: 6. CDR3 region: CASSPTGVNNQPQHF. The CDR3 DNA sequence: TGCGCCAGCAGCCCGACAGGGGTCAACAATCAGCCCCAGCATTTT.

In its sample, this clonotype was seen many times. V usage is TRBV28 and J usage is TRBJ1-2; the D is unclear. The V gene's germline CDR1 is MDHEN and CDR2 SYDVKM. This CDR3 has 13 residues. Trimming took 6 bases from V and 5 from J, leaving 13 bases between them. The CDR3 sequence: CASREGFGYGYTF. The CDR3 DNA is TGTGCCAGCAGAGAGGGCTTTGGGTATGGCTACACCTTC.

Ten or more counts support this clonotype. The chain employs TRBV28 and TRBJ1-5; D unclear. The germline V and J ends were trimmed by 6 bases and 1 base, with 4 bases remaining between them. This CDR3 contains 12 residues. The germline V gene encodes CDR1 MDHEN and CDR2 SYDVKM. CDR3 sequence reads: CASRTSNQPQHF. The CDR3 DNA reads as TGTGCCAGCAGGACAAGCAATCAGCCCCAGCATTTT.

This clonotype was recorded at least ten times. The chain links TRBV5-1 to TRBJ2-3; 7 nucleotides match TRBD2. Trimming cost V 0 bases and J 0 bases; bases outside gene matches: 4. Germline assignment: CDR1 SGHRS and CDR2 YFSETQ. The CDR3 loop spans 16 amino acids. The CDR3 spells CASSLAPAGSTDTQYF. Written as DNA, the CDR3 is TGCGCCAGCAGCTTGGCCCCAGCGGGAAGCACAGATACGCAGTATTTT.